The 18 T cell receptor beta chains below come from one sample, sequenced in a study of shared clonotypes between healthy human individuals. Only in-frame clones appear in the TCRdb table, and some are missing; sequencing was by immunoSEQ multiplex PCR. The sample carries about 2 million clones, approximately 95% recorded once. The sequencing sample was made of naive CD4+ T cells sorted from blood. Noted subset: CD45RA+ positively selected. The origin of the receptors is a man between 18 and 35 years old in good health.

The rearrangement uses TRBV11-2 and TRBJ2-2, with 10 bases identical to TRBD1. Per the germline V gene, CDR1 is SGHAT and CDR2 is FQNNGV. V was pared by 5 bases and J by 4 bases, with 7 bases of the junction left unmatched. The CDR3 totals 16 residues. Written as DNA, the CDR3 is TGTGCCAGCAGCCGAGGGACAGGGGCTTTCACCGGGGAGCTGTTTTTT. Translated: CASSRGTGAFTGELFF.

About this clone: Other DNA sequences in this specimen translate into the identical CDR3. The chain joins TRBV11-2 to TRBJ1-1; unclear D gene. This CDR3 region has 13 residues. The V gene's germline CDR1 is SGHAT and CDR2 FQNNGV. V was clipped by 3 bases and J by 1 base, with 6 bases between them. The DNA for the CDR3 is TGTGCCAGCAGCTTTCTTGCGAACACTGAAGCTTTCTTT. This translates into CASSFLANTEAFF.

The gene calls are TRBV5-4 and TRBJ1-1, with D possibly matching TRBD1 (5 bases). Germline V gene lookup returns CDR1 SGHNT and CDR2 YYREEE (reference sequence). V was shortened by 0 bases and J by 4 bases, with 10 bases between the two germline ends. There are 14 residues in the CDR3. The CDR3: CASSLEGRGTEAFF. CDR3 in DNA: TGTGCCAGCAGCTTGGAGGGGCGAGGCACTGAAGCTTTCTTT.

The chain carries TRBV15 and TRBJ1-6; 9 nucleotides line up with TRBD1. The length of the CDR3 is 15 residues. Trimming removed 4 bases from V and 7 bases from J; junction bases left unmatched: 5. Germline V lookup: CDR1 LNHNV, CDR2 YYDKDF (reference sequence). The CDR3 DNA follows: TGTGCCACCAGCACTGACAGGGGGAAAAATTCACCCCTCCACTTT. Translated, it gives CATSTDRGKNSPLHF.

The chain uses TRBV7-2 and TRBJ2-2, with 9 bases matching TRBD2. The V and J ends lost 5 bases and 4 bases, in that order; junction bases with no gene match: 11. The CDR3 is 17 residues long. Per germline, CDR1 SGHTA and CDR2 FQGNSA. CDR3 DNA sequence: TGTGCCAGCAGCGGGGCGGCGGGAGGGCCCCTCACCGGGGAGCTGTTTTTT. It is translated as CASSGAAGGPLTGELFF.

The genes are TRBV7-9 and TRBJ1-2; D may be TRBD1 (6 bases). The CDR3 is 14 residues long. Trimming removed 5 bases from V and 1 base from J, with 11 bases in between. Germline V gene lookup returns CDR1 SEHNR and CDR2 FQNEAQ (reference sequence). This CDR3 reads CASSQTGNNYGYTF. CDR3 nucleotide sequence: TGTGCCAGCAGCCAGACAGGAAATAACTATGGCTACACCTTC.

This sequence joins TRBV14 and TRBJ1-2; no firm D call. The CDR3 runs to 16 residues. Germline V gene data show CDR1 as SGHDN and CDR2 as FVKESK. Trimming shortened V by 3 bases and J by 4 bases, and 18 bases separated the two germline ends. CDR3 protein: CASSQREKGSFYGYTF. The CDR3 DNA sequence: TGTGCCAGCAGCCAGAGGGAAAAGGGCTCCTTCTATGGCTACACCTTC.

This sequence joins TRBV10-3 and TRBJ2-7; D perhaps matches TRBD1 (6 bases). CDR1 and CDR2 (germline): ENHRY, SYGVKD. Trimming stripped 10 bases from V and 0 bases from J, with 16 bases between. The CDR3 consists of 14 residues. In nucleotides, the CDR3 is TGTGCCACAGGGGCTGCCCCCAGCTCCTACGAGCAGTACTTC. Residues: CATGAAPSSYEQYF.

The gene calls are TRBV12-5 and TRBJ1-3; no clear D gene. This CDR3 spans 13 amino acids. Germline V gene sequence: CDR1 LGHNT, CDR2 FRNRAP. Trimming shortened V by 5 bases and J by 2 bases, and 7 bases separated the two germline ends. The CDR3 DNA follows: TGTGCTAGTGGTCTCGGACCTGGAAACACCATATATTTT. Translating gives CASGLGPGNTIYF.

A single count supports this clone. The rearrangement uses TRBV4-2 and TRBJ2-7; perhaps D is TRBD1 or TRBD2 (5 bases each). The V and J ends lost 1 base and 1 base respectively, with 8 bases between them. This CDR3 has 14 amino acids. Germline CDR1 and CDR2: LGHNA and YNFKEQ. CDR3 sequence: CASSQGGNSYEQYF. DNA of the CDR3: TGTGCCAGCAGCCAAGGGGGGAATTCCTACGAGCAGTACTTC.

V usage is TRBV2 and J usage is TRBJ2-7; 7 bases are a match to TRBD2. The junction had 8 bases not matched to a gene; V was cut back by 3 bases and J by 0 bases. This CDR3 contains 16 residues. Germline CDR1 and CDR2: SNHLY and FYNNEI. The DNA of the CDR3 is TGTGCCAGCAGTGAGCGGCTAGCGGTTCCCTCCTACGAGCAGTACTTC. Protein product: CASSERLAVPSYEQYF.

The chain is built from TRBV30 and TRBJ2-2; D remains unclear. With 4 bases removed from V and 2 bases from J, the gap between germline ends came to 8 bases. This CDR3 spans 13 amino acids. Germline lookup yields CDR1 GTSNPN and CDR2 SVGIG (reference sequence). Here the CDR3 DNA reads TGTGCCTGGACCCGCCTCAACACCGGGGAGCTGTTTTTT. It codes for CAWTRLNTGELFF.

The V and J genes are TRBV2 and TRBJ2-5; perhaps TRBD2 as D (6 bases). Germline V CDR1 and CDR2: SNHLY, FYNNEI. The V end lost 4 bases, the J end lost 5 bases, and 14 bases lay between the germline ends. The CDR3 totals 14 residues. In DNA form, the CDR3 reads TGTGCCAGCAGTGTTAACCGACTAGGGGAGACCCAGTACTTC. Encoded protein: CASSVNRLGETQYF.

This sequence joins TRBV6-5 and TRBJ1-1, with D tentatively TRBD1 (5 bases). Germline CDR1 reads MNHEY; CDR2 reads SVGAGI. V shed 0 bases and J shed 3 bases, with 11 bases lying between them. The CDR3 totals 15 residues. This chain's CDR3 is CASSYSGVMDTEAFF. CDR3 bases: TGTGCCAGCAGTTACTCAGGGGTGATGGACACTGAAGCTTTCTTT.

CDR3: CASSVTDYPYEQYF. The DNA for the CDR3 is TGTGCCAGCAGCGTAACCGACTACCCCTACGAGCAGTACTTC. This chain links TRBV9 with TRBJ2-7; D is perhaps TRBD2 (5 bases). V lost 1 base to trimming and J lost 2 bases, with 10 bases between them. The CDR3 has 14 residues. The germline gives CDR1 SGDLS, CDR2 YYNGEE.

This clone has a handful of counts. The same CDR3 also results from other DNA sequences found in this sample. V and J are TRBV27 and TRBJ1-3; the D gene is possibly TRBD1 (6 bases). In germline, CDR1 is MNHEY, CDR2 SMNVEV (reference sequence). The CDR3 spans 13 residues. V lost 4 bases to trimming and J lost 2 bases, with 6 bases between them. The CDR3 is CASSSGAGNTIYF. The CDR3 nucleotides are TGTGCCAGCAGTTCAGGGGCTGGAAACACCATATATTTT.

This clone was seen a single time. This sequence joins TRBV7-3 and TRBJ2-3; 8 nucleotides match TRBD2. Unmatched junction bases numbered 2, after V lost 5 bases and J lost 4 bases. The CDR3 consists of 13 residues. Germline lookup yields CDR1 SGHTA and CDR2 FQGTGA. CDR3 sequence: CASSRGGSDTQYF. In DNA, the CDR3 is TGTGCCAGCAGCCGGGGGGGCTCAGATACGCAGTATTTT.

CDR3: CASSLDWQNHYGYTF. The CDR3 DNA sequence: TGTGCCAGCAGCTTAGACTGGCAGAATCACTATGGCTACACCTTC. V is TRBV11-2 and J is TRBJ1-2; D ambiguous. Trimming removed 0 bases at V and 3 bases at J, with 11 bases between. The CDR3 spans 15 residues. CDR1 and CDR2 (germline): SGHAT, FQNNGV.